Each of the 21 T cell receptor beta chains below was sequenced from the same sample in a study of blood T cells in healthy people across ages. Primers used in a second PCR of about 7 to 12 cycles were a sample-barcoded 5' primer and a J-beta primer mix. TCRdb independently ran MiXCR on the 5' RACE reads; one entry per CDR3 protein. Of over 1.5 million distinct CDR3 sequences listed, just under 50% are singletons. The sequenced material came from blood. The source of these receptors is a woman aged 40 to 49 in good health.

The chain joins TRBV20-1 to TRBJ1-1; D is unresolved. Germline V gene lookup returns CDR1 DFQATT and CDR2 SNEGSKA (reference sequence). V shed 6 bases and J shed 5 bases, with 16 bases lying between them. The CDR3 consists of 13 residues. In nucleotides, the CDR3 is TGCAGTGCAAGGAAGGGAGGTGAGACTGAAGCTTTCTTT. Translating it yields CSARKGGETEAFF.

This clonotype has more than one count but fewer than ten. Compared with germline, one end of the junction differs, possibly owing to a read error. The rearrangement uses TRBV4-1 and TRBJ1-2, with 7 bases identical to TRBD1. The germline CDR1 and CDR2 sequences are MGHRA and YSYEKL. The CDR3 loop spans 17 amino acids. The CDR3 reads CASRQAPTGTEVYGYTF. DNA of the CDR3: TGCGCCAGCAGGCAAGCTCCCACCGGGACAGAGGTCTATGGCTACACCTTC.

The rearrangement links TRBV7-9 to TRBJ2-7; tentative D call: TRBD1 (5 bases). Germline V CDR1 and CDR2: SEHNR, FQNEAQ (reference sequence). Deletions cut 1 base from V and 2 bases from J, with 15 bases between. The CDR3 is 16 residues long. The CDR3 sequence is CASSLDLKQGAYEQYF. DNA of the CDR3: TGTGCCAGCAGCTTAGATCTAAAACAAGGGGCCTACGAGCAGTACTTC.

The V call is TRBV5-5, the J call TRBJ2-7; D may be TRBD1 (5 bases). Per germline, CDR1 SGHKS and CDR2 YYEKEE (reference sequence). With 0 bases removed from V and 0 bases from J, the gap between germline ends came to 13 bases. This CDR3 has 16 amino acids. CDR3 protein: CASSLALTEISYEQYF. The CDR3 nucleotides read TGTGCCAGCAGCTTGGCCCTGACAGAGATCTCCTACGAGCAGTACTTC. The whole variable domain, filled in from reference TRBV5-5 and TRBJ2-7, reads DAGVTQSPTHLIKTRGQQVTLRCSPISGHKSVSWYQQVLGQGPQFIFQYYEKEERGRGNFPDRFSARQFPNYSSELNVNALLLGDSALYLCASSLALTEISYEQYFGPGTRLTVT.

About this clonotype itself: One junction end disagrees with the germline gene, perhaps due to a read error. This chain links TRBV5-1 with TRBJ1-2; 7 bases line up with TRBD1. CDR3 length: 15 residues. Germline V CDR1 and CDR2: SGHRS, YFSETQ. CDR3 region: CASSPRDRSSYGYAF. The CDR3 region has the DNA TGCGCCAGCAGCCCCCGGGACAGAAGCAGCTATGGCTACGCCTTC.

The rearrangement uses TRBV12-3 or TRBV12-4 and TRBJ2-3; 7 positions match TRBD1. Trimming cost V 5 bases and J 3 bases; bases outside gene matches: 11. This CDR3 spans 16 amino acids. CDR3 DNA: TGTGCCAGCAGTAGAAGACAGGGCCCCGCGACAGATACGCAGTATTTT. It translates to CASSRRQGPATDTQYF.

The chain uses TRBV18 and TRBJ2-3, with D possibly being TRBD2 (6 bases). V gave up 5 bases and J gave up 2 bases, with 14 bases separating them. Germline V gene lookup returns CDR1 KGHSH and CDR2 LQKENI. The CDR3 contains 15 residues. The CDR3: CASSSVAGTTDTQYF. CDR3 DNA sequence: TGTGCCAGCTCAAGTGTGGCGGGGACCACAGATACGCAGTATTTT.

The chain joins TRBV28 to TRBJ2-5; D may be TRBD1 (6 bases). V lost 5 bases and J lost 5, with 15 bases in between. The CDR3 consists of 14 residues. Germline assignment: CDR1 MDHEN and CDR2 SYDVKM. The CDR3 nucleotides are TGTGCCAGCAGTCCCTGGGACAAAAGGGAGACCCAGTACTTC. Translation gives CASSPWDKRETQYF. Based on the CDR3 plus reference TRBV28 and TRBJ2-5, the full variable domain is DVKVTQSSRYLVKRTGEKVFLECVQDMDHENMFWYRQDPGLGLRLIYFSYDVKMKEKGDIPEGYSVSREKKERFSLILESASTNQTSMYLCASSPWDKRETQYFGPGTRLLVL.

This clonotype came up a few times. This chain joins TRBV6-1 and TRBJ2-1; TRBD1 is a possible D gene (6 bases). V was shortened by 6 bases and J by 0 bases, with 21 bases between the two germline ends. The germline V gene has CDR1 MNHNS and CDR2 SASEGT. This CDR3 comprises 18 residues. This CDR3 reads CASSKTPLQGSSYNEQFF. The CDR3 DNA follows: TGTGCCAGCAGCAAAACGCCCTTACAGGGCAGCTCCTACAATGAGCAGTTCTTC.

The rearrangement links TRBV12-3 or TRBV12-4 to TRBJ2-3, with 8 bases aligning to TRBD1. The V gene end was trimmed by 5 bases and the J gene end by 3 bases; junction bases not matched to a gene: 7. The CDR3 extends over 15 amino acids. The CDR3 DNA reads as TGTGCCAGCAGTCCCTACAGGGGGGAAACAGATACGCAGTATTTT. Its translation: CASSPYRGETDTQYF.

This clonotype was observed a few times. The chain uses TRBV6-6 and TRBJ2-7, with TRBD1 matching 7 bases. CDR1 is MNHNY, CDR2 SVGAGI, per germline (reference sequence). J lost 3 bases, V lost 5 bases, and 7 bases had no gene match. CDR3 length equals 14 residues. CDR3 amino acids: CASSPHGTDYEQYF. The DNA of the CDR3 is TGTGCCAGCAGTCCCCACGGGACAGACTACGAGCAGTACTTC.

As concerns this clonotype: One junction end disagrees with the germline gene, perhaps due to a read error. J is TRBJ2-5 and V is TRBV19, with TRBD1 matching 7 bases. This CDR3 is built from 14 residues. CDR1 and CDR2 from the germline V gene are LNHDA and SQIVND (reference sequence). The CDR3, as DNA: TGTGCCTGTAGCCCTACAGGGGCACGGAAGACCCAGTACTTC. It translates to CACSPTGARKTQYF. Based on the CDR3 plus reference TRBV19 and TRBJ2-5, the full variable domain is DGGITQSPKYLFRKEGQNVTLSCEQNLNHDAMYWYRQDPGQGLRLIYYSQIVNDFQKGDIAEGYSVSREKKESFPLTVTSAQKNPTAFYLCACSPTGARKTQYFGPGTRLLVL.

This clonotype has just a few counts. V is TRBV6-2 or TRBV6-3 and J is TRBJ2-7; D perhaps matches TRBD2 (5 bases). TRBJ2-4 matches the DNA end more closely, so the J call is doubtful. Germline V gene lookup returns CDR1 MNHEY and CDR2 SVGEGT. This CDR3 is 17 amino acids long. In DNA, the CDR3 is TGTGCCAGCAGTTATGACCTAAGGCGGGTAGCCAAAAACATTCAGTACTTC. Translated, it gives CASSYDLRRVAKNIQYF.

This clonotype was found a few times. The CDR3 nucleotides are TGTGCCACCAGTGATTCTTTTGGGGCCAACGTCCTGACTTTC. It translates to CATSDSFGANVLTF. The gene calls are TRBV24-1 and TRBJ2-6; D ambiguous. This CDR3 is 14 amino acids long. V was clipped by 2 bases and J by 3 bases, with 4 bases between them. Germline V gene lookup returns CDR1 KGHDR and CDR2 SFDVKD.

The CDR3 here is CASSQEGQVTYNEQFF. The CDR3 DNA is TGCGCCAGCAGCCAAGAAGGACAGGTCACCTACAATGAGCAGTTCTTC. V gene TRBV4-3 combines with J gene TRBJ2-1; TRBD1 aligns across 7 bases. CDR3 length: 16 amino acids. Germline-derived CDR1 and CDR2 are LGHNA and YSLEER. The junction had 4 bases not matched to a gene; V was cut back by 0 bases and J by 2 bases.

As concerns this clonotype: The junction does not match germline at one end; this may be a read error. The chain employs TRBV20-1 and TRBJ2-5; D might be TRBD2 (6 bases). The CDR3 has 13 residues. Germline loops: CDR1 DFQATT, CDR2 SNEGSKA (reference sequence). The CDR3 is CSARGLVQGTQYF. DNA of the CDR3: TGCAGTGCTAGAGGACTAGTCCAAGGGACCCAGTACTTC.

This clonotype was counted a few times. The chain recombines TRBV5-1 with TRBJ1-1, with D possibly TRBD1 on 5 matching bases. This CDR3 comprises 14 residues. V shed 3 bases and J shed 4 bases, with 13 bases lying between them. Germline-derived CDR1 and CDR2 are SGHRS and YFSETQ. The CDR3 region has the DNA TGCGCCAGCAGCTCGACCGGGACCATCACTGAAGCTTTCTTT. It translates to CASSSTGTITEAFF.

The rearrangement uses TRBV7-2 and TRBJ1-2, with unresolved D. CDR1 is SGHTA, CDR2 FQGNSA, per germline. V was trimmed by 7 bases and J by 4 bases, leaving 16 bases between them. This CDR3 comprises 14 residues. CDR3 DNA: TGTGCCAGCATCCCTGGATGGGCGAGCTATGGCTACACCTTC. Its protein is CASIPGWASYGYTF.

This chain uses TRBV27 with TRBJ1-2, with 12 nucleotides matching TRBD1. The germline V gene encodes CDR1 MNHEY and CDR2 SMNVEV (reference sequence). Trimming took 1 base from V and 8 from J; bases not matched to a gene: 5. CDR3 length equals 15 residues. The chain's CDR3 is CASSLLGTGGEGYTF. CDR3 nucleotides: TGTGCCAGCAGTTTATTGGGGACAGGGGGCGAAGGCTACACCTTC.

V gene TRBV5-5 combines with J gene TRBJ2-3; 10 bases fit TRBD1. The germline V gene has CDR1 SGHKS and CDR2 YYEKEE (reference sequence). Trimming cost V 4 bases and J 7 bases; bases outside gene matches: 18. The CDR3 is made up of 18 amino acids. CDR3 sequence reads: CASSHNPPGQGRRNTQYF. The CDR3 DNA is TGTGCCAGCAGCCACAACCCGCCGGGACAGGGGAGGAGAAATACGCAGTATTTT.

The chain recombines TRBV4-3 with TRBJ2-5; 10 positions agree with TRBD2. CDR1 and CDR2 (germline): LGHNA, YSLEER. J lost 11 bases, V lost 0 bases, and 9 bases had no gene match. The CDR3 runs to 15 residues. This chain's CDR3 is CASSQETSGRDVQYF. The DNA for the CDR3 is TGCGCCAGCAGCCAAGAGACTAGCGGGCGCGACGTGCAGTACTTC.